This T cell receptor beta chain came from a study of spatial heterogeneity in lung cancer. The sample's time point: sample taken at primary tumor resection. Frozen PBMC, nontumor lung or tumor provided whole RNA, which was sequenced unsorted. Donors were over 70 untreated early-stage non-small cell lung cancer patients. Ten or more counts support this clonotype. Germline CDR1 reads SEHNR; CDR2 reads FQNEAQ (reference sequence). V shed 6 bases, J shed 12 bases, and the junction held 8 bases outside the gene matches. The CDR3 extends over 12 amino acids. TCRdb ran MiXCR on the 5' RACE reads and lists one entry per CDR3 protein. There are about 7,200 distinct CDR3 sequences in the sample; about 5% occur only once, and roughly 8% lies in the top ten.

The V call is TRBV7-9, the J call TRBJ2-4, with TRBD2 identical over 7 bases. The TCR originated in a female donor with early-stage non-small cell lung cancer. Sample: normal lung tissue next to the tumor, taken at surgery. The CDR3 DNA follows: TGTGCCAGCAGTGAGACGGGGGGTCGTCAGTACTTC. Its translation: CASSETGGRQYF.